The rows below give T cell receptor beta chains drawn from one sample of a study of naive and memory T cell subsets. TCRdb ran MiXCR on the UMI-ligation and nested PCR reads and lists one entry per CDR3 protein. The data contain tens of thousands of distinct CDR3 sequences, roughly 13% of them singletons. The specimen sequenced was central memory CD4+ T cells from blood. These receptors originate from a human donor in good health. CDR3s leave out the opening cysteine and the closing phenylalanine or tryptophan. D genes are given only for firm matches.

CDR3aa	d_gene	v_gene
ASSQDEGDSREAF	TRBD1	TRBV4-1
AISEANTGDYGYT	TRBD1	TRBV10-3
ASSTAWEQY	NA	TRBV7-2
ASSLSGTSYNEQF	NA	TRBV11-2
ASSRRESGELF	NA	TRBV19
ASRGPRGRGETQY	NA	TRBV9
ASSPGGPALVGYT	NA	TRBV7-9
SVRGWASSTDTQY	NA	TRBV29-1
ASRAQGTGANVLT	NA	TRBV6-1
ASSATSQF	NA	TRBV2
ASSHEGKTPSGANVLT	NA	TRBV14
ASSLVQGTEAF	NA	TRBV5-6
AISDKDLFLETQY	NA	TRBV10-3
ASSEQLAAGELF	TRBD2	TRBV6-2/TRBV6-3
SARPPQNTNEQF	NA	TRBV20-1
SARDRRGSNSGNTIY	TRBD1	TRBV20-1
ASSLRASGGSGANVLT	TRBD2	TRBV5-1
SAGGVGTANEKLF	NA	TRBV20-1
ASSLDPPTSYNEQF	NA	TRBV5-1
SAHTGTDDSPLH	TRBD1	TRBV20-1
ASSERVESGSPLH	NA	TRBV2
SARDAGASTDTQY	NA	TRBV20-1
ASSVGPRTNEKLF	NA	TRBV9
ASSPLGPSTNEKLF	NA	TRBV5-4
ASSQGTGGGVQY	TRBD1	TRBV3-1
SVDPSTDTQY	NA	TRBV29-1
ASSQFTLISSGEQF	NA	TRBV3-1
ASSLARGATTEAF	NA	TRBV7-9
ASSSSGKTQY	TRBD2	TRBV6-5